One and the same sample provided the 11 T cell receptor beta chains below, sequenced in a study of vaccination effects on CD4 cells after COVID-19. Culturing for roughly 9 days preceded CD4+ T cell isolation. Of the BNT162b2 and mRNA-1273 vaccines, participants received two doses of one or the other. Their specific antigens are unknown. Clones were read by immunoSEQ multiplex PCR, and TCRdb kept only the in-frame ones, dropping some. The table lists tens of thousands of clones, around 69% of them singletons. Sequencing was performed on CD4+ T cells from PBMCs cultured without peptide, taken after COVID-19 vaccination. Receptor source: a human donor who received a COVID-19 vaccine.

The CDR3 spells CASSSTVEGGQPQHF. CDR3 sequence (DNA): TGTGCCAGCAGCTCAACAGTTGAGGGCGGTCAGCCCCAGCATTTT. This rearrangement joins TRBV7-9 to TRBJ1-5, with D hard to call. The germline V gene encodes CDR1 SEHNR and CDR2 FQNEAQ (reference sequence). V lost 4 bases and J lost 6, with 16 bases in between. CDR3 length: 15 residues.

This clone appeared a few times. The rearrangement joins TRBV7-2 to TRBJ1-2, with a possible D match to TRBD1 (6 bases). Germline V gene sequence: CDR1 SGHTA, CDR2 FQGNSA. V dropped 5 bases and J dropped 0 bases, with 10 bases sitting between them. The CDR3 sequence is 14 residues long. Here the CDR3 reads CASSTQGANYGYTF. The CDR3 DNA is TGTGCCAGCAGCACACAGGGAGCTAACTATGGCTACACCTTC.

The chain joins TRBV2 to TRBJ2-7; TRBD2 might be the D (5 bases). Germline V gene sequence: CDR1 SNHLY, CDR2 FYNNEI. V lost 6 bases to trimming and J lost 1 base, with 13 bases between them. The CDR3 sequence is 14 residues long. The CDR3 nucleotides read TGTGCCAGCAGGGCTTTAGAGGGATCCTACGAGCAGTACTTC. It encodes CASRALEGSYEQYF. Looking up the rest from reference TRBV2 and TRBJ2-7 gives the full variable domain: EPEVTQTPSHQVTQMGQEVILRCVPISNHLYFYWYRQILGQKVEFLVSFYNNEISEKSEIFDDQFSVERPDGSNFTLKIRSTKLEDSAMYFCASRALEGSYEQYFGPGTRLTVT.

A single count supports this clone. The chain joins TRBV2 to TRBJ1-1; tentative D call: TRBD1 (5 bases). The V end lost 6 bases, the J end lost 6 bases, and 17 bases lay between the germline ends. The CDR3 runs 14 residues. From germline, CDR1 is SNHLY and CDR2 FYNNEI. The CDR3 protein is CASRAGTELSEAFF. The CDR3 nucleotides are TGTGCCAGCAGGGCCGGGACCGAATTGTCTGAAGCTTTCTTT. Drawing the rest from reference TRBV2 and TRBJ1-1, the complete variable domain is EPEVTQTPSHQVTQMGQEVILRCVPISNHLYFYWYRQILGQKVEFLVSFYNNEISEKSEIFDDQFSVERPDGSNFTLKIRSTKLEDSAMYFCASRAGTELSEAFFGQGTRLTVV.

The J gene is TRBJ1-1, the V gene TRBV3-1 (or the pseudogene TRBV3-2); D is uncertain. Between the trimmed V and J ends, which lost 5 bases and 6 bases, there was a span of 13 bases. This CDR3 region has 13 residues. The germline gives CDR1 LGHDT, CDR2 YNNKEL (reference sequence). The CDR3: CASSSRIPAEAFF. DNA of the CDR3: TGTGCCAGCAGCTCCCGGATCCCGGCTGAAGCTTTCTTT.

This clone was seen a single time. The chain uses TRBV20-1 and TRBJ2-5; 11 bases match TRBD2. V trimming: 3 bases; J trimming: 5 bases; junction bases outside the gene matches: 8. CDR1 DFQATT and CDR2 SNEGSKA come from the germline V gene (reference sequence). CDR3 length: 15 residues. CDR3 residues: CSASSGRARRETQYF. DNA of the CDR3: TGCAGTGCTAGTAGCGGGAGGGCCCGGCGGGAGACCCAGTACTTC.

This chain's CDR3 is CASSYYGAGEGTEAFF. As DNA, the CDR3 is TGTGCCAGCAGTTACTACGGTGCAGGGGAAGGCACTGAAGCTTTCTTT. This chain uses TRBV6-5 with TRBJ1-1, with D possibly being TRBD1 (6 bases). There are 16 residues in the CDR3. Looked up from germline, CDR1 is MNHEY and CDR2 is SVGAGI. V shed 1 base and J shed 4 bases, with 16 bases lying between them.

The genes are TRBV4-3 and TRBJ1-6, with D perhaps matching TRBD1 (6 bases). Germline CDR1 is LGHNA and CDR2 is YSLEER. This CDR3 has 15 residues. Trimming cost V 6 bases and J 7 bases, with 16 bases left between them. CDR3 in amino acids: CASSLVGGANSPLHF. The CDR3 coding sequence is TGCGCCAGCAGTCTGGTCGGGGGGGCAAATTCACCCCTCCACTTT.

This chain joins TRBV28 and TRBJ1-6, with unresolved D. Per the germline V gene, CDR1 is MDHEN and CDR2 is SYDVKM. Trimming shortened V by 8 bases and J by 0 bases, and 23 bases separated the two germline ends. CDR3 size: 19 residues. CDR3 DNA sequence: TGTGCCAGCGGCCGAGGGAGTTGGGGTTATGGCTCCTATAATTCACCCCTCCACTTT. Translated: CASGRGSWGYGSYNSPLHF.

The chain joins TRBV19 to TRBJ2-7; TRBD1 agrees at 10 bases. The CDR3 sequence is 15 residues long. The germline gives CDR1 LNHDA, CDR2 SQIVND (reference sequence). The V and J ends lost 5 bases and 4 bases, in that order; junction bases with no gene match: 8. CDR3 coding DNA: TGTGCCAGTAGTCTCCCGGGACAGGGGACGTACGAGCAGTACTTC. Protein sequence: CASSLPGQGTYEQYF.

The rearrangement links TRBV7-2 to TRBJ1-5, with a possible D match to TRBD1 (5 bases). Germline V gene sequence: CDR1 SGHTA, CDR2 FQGNSA. Trimming left V 5 bases short and J 0 bases short, with 11 bases between. The CDR3 has 15 amino acids. CDR3: CASSPGGYSNQPQHF. For the CDR3, the DNA is TGTGCCAGCAGCCCGGGGGGGTATAGCAATCAGCCCCAGCATTTT. Based on the CDR3 plus reference TRBV7-2 and TRBJ1-5, the full variable domain is GAGVSQSPSNKVTEKGKDVELRCDPISGHTALYWYRQSLGQGLEFLIYFQGNSAPDKSGLPSDRFSAERTGGSVSTLTIQRTQQEDSAVYLCASSPGGYSNQPQHFGDGTRLSIL.